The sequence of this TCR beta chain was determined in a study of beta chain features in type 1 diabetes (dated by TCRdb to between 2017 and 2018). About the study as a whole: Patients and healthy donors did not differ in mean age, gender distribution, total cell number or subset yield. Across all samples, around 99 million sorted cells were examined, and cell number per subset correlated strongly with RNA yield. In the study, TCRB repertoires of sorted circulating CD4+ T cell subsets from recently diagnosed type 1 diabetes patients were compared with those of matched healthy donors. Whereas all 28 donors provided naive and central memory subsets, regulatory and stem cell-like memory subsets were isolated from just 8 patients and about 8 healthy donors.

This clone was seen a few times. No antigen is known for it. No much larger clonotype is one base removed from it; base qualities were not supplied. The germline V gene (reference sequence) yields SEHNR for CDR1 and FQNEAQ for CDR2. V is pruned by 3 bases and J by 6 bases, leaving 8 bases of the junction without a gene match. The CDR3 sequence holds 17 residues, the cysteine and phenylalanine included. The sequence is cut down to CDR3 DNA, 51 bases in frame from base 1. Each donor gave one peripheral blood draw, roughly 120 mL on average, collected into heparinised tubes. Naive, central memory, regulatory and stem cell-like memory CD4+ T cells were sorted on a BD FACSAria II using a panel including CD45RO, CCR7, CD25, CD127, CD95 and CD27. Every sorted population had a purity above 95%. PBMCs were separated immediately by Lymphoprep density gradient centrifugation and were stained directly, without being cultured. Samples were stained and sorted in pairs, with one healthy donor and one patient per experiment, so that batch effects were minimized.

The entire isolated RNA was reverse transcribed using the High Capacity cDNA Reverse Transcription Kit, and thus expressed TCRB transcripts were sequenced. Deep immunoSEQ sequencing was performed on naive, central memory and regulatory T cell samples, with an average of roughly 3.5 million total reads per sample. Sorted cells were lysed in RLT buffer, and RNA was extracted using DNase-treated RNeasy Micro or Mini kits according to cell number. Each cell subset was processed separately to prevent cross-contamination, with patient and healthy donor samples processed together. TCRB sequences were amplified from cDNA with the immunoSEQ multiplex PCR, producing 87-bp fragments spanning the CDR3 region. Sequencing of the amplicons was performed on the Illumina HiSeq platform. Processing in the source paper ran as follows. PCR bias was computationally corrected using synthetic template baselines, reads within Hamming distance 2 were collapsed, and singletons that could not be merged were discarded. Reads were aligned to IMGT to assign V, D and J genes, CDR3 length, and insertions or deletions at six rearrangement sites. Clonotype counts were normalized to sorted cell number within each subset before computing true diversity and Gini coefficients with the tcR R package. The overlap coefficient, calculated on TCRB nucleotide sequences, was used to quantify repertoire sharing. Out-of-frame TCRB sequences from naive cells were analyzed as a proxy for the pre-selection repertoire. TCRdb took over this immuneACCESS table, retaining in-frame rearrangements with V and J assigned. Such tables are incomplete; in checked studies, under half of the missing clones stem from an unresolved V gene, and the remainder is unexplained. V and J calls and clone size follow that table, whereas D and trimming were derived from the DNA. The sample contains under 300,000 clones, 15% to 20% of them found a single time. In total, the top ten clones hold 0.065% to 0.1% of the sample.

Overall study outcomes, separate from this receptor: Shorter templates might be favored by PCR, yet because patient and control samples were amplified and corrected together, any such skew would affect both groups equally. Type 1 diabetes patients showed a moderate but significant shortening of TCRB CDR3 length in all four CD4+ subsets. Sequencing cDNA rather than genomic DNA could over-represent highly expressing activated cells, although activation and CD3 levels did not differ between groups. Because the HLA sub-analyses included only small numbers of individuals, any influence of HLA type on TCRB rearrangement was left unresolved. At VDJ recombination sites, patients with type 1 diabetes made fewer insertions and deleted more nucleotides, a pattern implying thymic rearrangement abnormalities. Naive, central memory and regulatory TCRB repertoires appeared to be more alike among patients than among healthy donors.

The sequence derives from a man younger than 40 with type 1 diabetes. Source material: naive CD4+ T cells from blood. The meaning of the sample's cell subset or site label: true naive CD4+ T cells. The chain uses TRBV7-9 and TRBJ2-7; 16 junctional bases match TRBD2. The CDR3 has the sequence CASSFSGLAGGPSEQYF. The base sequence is TGTGCCAGCAGCTTCTCGGGACTAGCGGGAGGGCCTTCCGAGCAGTACTTC. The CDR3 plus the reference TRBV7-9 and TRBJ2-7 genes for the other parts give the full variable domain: DTGVSQNPRHKITKRGQNVTFRCDPISEHNRLYWYRQTLGQGPEFLTYFQNEAQLEKSRLLSDRFSAERPKGSFSTLEIQRTEQGDSAMYLCASSFSGLAGGPSEQYFGPGTRLTVT.